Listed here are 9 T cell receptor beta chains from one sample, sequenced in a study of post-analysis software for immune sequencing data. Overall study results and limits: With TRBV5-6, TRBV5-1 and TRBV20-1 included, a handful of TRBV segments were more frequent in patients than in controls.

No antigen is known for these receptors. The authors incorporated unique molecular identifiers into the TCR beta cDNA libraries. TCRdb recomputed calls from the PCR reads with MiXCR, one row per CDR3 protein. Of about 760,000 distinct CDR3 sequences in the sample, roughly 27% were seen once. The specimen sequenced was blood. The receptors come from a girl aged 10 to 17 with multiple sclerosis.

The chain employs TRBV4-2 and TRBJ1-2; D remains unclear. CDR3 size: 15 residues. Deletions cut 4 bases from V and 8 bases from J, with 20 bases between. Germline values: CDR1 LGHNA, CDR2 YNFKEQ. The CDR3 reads CASSPHDKDGGGYTF. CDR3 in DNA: TGTGCCAGCAGCCCCCACGACAAAGACGGTGGCGGCTACACCTTC.

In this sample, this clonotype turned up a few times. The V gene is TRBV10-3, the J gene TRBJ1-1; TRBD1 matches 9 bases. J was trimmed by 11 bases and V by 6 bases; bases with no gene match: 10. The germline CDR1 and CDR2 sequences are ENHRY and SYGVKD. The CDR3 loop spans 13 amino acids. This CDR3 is CAIRGGQGVTAFF. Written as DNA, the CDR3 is TGTGCCATCAGGGGGGGACAGGGAGTCACGGCTTTCTTT.

Here the CDR3 DNA reads TGTGCCAGCAGTGAGGCAGGGAACAATCAGCCCCAGCATTTT. Protein: CASSEAGNNQPQHF. The chain combines TRBV25-1 with TRBJ1-5, with a weak D call TRBD1 (5 bases). Germline CDR1 is MGHDK and CDR2 is SYGVNS. The CDR3 runs to 14 residues. Trimming removed 3 bases from V and 3 bases from J, with 9 bases in between. Full variable domain (rest looked up from reference TRBV25-1 and TRBJ1-5): EADIYQTPRYLVIGTGKKITLECSQTMGHDKMYWYQQDPGMELHLIHYSYGVNSTEKGDLSSESTVSRIRTEHFPLTLESARPSHTSQYLCASSEAGNNQPQHFGDGTRLSIL.

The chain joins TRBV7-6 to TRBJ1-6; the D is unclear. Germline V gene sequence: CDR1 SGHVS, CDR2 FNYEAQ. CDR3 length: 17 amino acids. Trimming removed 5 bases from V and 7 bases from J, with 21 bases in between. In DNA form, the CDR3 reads TGTGCCAGCAGCCCCCGGTGGAGCGGACGAGAAAATTCACCCCTCCACTTT. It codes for CASSPRWSGRENSPLHF.

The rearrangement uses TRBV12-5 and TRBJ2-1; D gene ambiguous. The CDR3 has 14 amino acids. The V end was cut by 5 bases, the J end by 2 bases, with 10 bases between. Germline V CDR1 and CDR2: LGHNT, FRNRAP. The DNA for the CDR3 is TGTGCTAGTGGTCCCCGGGTCACCTACAATGAGCAGTTCTTC. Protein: CASGPRVTYNEQFF.

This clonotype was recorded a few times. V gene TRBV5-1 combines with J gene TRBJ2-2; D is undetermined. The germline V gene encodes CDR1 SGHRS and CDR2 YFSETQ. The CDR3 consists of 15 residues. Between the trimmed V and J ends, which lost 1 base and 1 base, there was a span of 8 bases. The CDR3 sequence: CASSLKMENTGELFF. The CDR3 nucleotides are TGCGCCAGCAGCTTGAAAATGGAGAACACCGGGGAGCTGTTTTTT.

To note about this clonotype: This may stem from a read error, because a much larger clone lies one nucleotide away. The CDR3 bases are TGCAGTGCTGCTGATCTAGCGGGAGTAGAGACCCAGTACTTC. It translates to CSAADLAGVETQYF. This chain uses TRBV20-1 with TRBJ2-5; the match to TRBD2 covers 10 bases. The CDR3 has 14 residues. J gave up 4 bases and V 5 bases, and 7 bases lay outside the gene matches. The germline gives CDR1 DFQATT, CDR2 SNEGSKA (reference sequence).

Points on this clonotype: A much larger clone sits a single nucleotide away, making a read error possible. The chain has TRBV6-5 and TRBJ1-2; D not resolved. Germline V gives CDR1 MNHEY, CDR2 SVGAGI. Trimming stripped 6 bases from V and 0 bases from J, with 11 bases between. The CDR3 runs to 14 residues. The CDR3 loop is CASRLLGTNYGYTF. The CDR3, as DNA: TGTGCCAGCAGGCTCCTGGGGACTAACTATGGCTACACCTTC.

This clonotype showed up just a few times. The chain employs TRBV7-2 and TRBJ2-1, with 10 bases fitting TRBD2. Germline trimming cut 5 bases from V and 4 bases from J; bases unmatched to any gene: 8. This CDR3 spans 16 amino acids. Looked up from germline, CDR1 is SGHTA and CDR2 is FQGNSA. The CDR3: CASSQRGGQSYNEQFF. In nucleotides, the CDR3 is TGTGCCAGCAGCCAGCGGGGGGGCCAGTCTTACAATGAGCAGTTCTTC.